A single sample gave rise to the 9 T cell receptor beta chains below, sequenced in a study of graft-versus-host responses after intestinal transplantation. The table came from immunoSEQ multiplex PCR; TCRdb's copy has only in-frame clones and leaves some out. The sample carries over 45,000 clones, roughly 89% recorded once. Sequencing was performed on PBMCs, taken 26 days after transplant. The receptor source for this set is a human patient who received an intestinal transplant, so some T cells may come from the graft donor.

The rearrangement uses TRBV7-9 and TRBJ1-4, with a weak D call TRBD1 (6 bases). V lost 5 bases and J lost 8, with 18 bases in between. Germline V gene data show CDR1 as SEHNR and CDR2 as FQNEAQ (reference sequence). The CDR3 loop spans 15 amino acids. The CDR3 nucleotides are TGTGCCAGCAGCCCTGGCAGGGGTTTAGGAGAAAAACTGTTTTTT. It yields the protein CASSPGRGLGEKLFF.

The V and J genes are TRBV15 and TRBJ2-2; no clear D gene. There are 14 residues in the CDR3. V gave up 0 bases and J gave up 1 base, with 3 bases separating them. The germline gives CDR1 LNHNV, CDR2 YYDKDF (reference sequence). As DNA, the CDR3 is TGTGCCACCAGCAGAGAGAGGAACACCGGGGAGCTGTTTTTT. This gives the protein CATSRERNTGELFF.

This sequence joins TRBV4-1 and TRBJ2-3, with D possibly matching TRBD2 (5 bases). Trimming left V 0 bases short and J 6 bases short, with 13 bases between. The germline V gene has CDR1 MGHRA and CDR2 YSYEKL. This CDR3 contains 15 residues. The CDR3 loop is CASSQDWGVADTQYF. The CDR3 nucleotides read TGCGCCAGCAGCCAAGACTGGGGAGTTGCGGATACGCAGTATTTT.

Worth noting for this clone: The sample has other DNA sequences that encode this CDR3 too. The V and J genes are TRBV4-1 and TRBJ2-1; 8 nucleotides align to TRBD2. The V and J ends lost 4 bases and 7 bases, in that order; junction bases with no gene match: 15. Germline V lookup: CDR1 MGHRA, CDR2 YSYEKL. The CDR3 has 17 amino acids. Here the CDR3 reads CASSLLPGLVSVNEQFF. The CDR3 bases are TGCGCCAGCAGCCTTCTACCGGGACTAGTTTCAGTAAATGAGCAGTTCTTC.

V and J are TRBV6-4 and TRBJ2-1, with 9 nucleotides matching TRBD2. The ends lost 3 bases at V and 5 bases at J; junction bases unmatched: 5. CDR3 size: 15 residues. The V gene's germline CDR1 is MRHNA and CDR2 SNTAGT. In DNA form, the CDR3 reads TGTGCCAGCAGTGAAGCGGGGGGCGGACACAATGAGCAGTTCTTC. Translated, it gives CASSEAGGGHNEQFF.

The chain carries TRBV27 and TRBJ2-4; D is perhaps TRBD2 (6 bases). Trimming stripped 6 bases from V and 7 bases from J, with 13 bases between. Germline CDR1 MNHEY, CDR2 SMNVEV (reference sequence). This CDR3 is 13 amino acids long. The CDR3 is CASRRDWGNIQYF. DNA of the CDR3: TGTGCCAGCAGGAGGGACTGGGGGAACATTCAGTACTTC.

The rearrangement uses TRBV6-5 and TRBJ2-2; perhaps TRBD2 as D (6 bases). The CDR3 covers 14 residues. Trimming pared 2 bases from V and 6 bases from J, leaving 10 bases between. The germline CDR1 and CDR2 sequences are MNHEY and SVGAGI. The CDR3, as DNA: TGTGCCAGCAGTTACGGGCGGGGAGCCGGGGAGCTGTTTTTT. Amino acids: CASSYGRGAGELFF.

The rearrangement uses TRBV5-6 and TRBJ2-5; possible D gene TRBD2, 6 bases. The V end was cut by 0 bases, the J end by 3 bases, with 12 bases between. Germline CDR1 SGHDT, CDR2 YYEEEE. This CDR3 spans 15 amino acids. The DNA for the CDR3 is TGTGCCAGCAGCTTGGCCGTAGGACTAAAAGAGACCCAGTACTTC. Translation gives CASSLAVGLKETQYF.

CDR3 nucleotide sequence: TGCGCCAGCAGTTTCGGCAGGCTGGGTTCCCGCAATGAGCAGTTCTTC. Encoded protein: CASSFGRLGSRNEQFF. The J gene is TRBJ2-1, the V gene TRBV5-1; D call uncertain. The CDR3 is 16 amino acids. The V end was cut by 5 bases, the J end by 6 bases, with 21 bases between. Germline CDR1 SGHRS, CDR2 YFSETQ.